This TCR beta chain was observed in a study of quantifying T cell responses using KT2 cells. Study-level background: cDNA was made from DNase-treated RNA using alpha and beta constant primers.

This clonotype appeared a few times. The V gene lost 1 base and the J gene lost 4 bases, with 6 bases spanning the gap. CDR3 size: 14 residues. Germline CDR1 reads KGHDR; CDR2 reads SFDVKD. A single-stranded UMI oligo with SP2 sequence was ligated to cDNA 3' ends. First-round PCR used 3 to 4 cycles and beta primers RC1.1 and RC1.2 covering TRBC1 and TRBC2. MiXCR, run by TCRdb on the UMI-ligation and nested PCR reads, gives a single entry per CDR3 protein. The sample lists approximately 46,000 distinct CDR3 sequences, roughly 11% occurring once. The sample consisted of PBMCs spiked with cells of the T cell clone KT2. This TCR came from a human donor. The J gene is TRBJ2-2, the V gene TRBV24-1, with D maybe TRBD1 (5 bases). CDR3 residues: CATSDFRGTGELFF. In nucleotides, the CDR3 is TGTGCCACCAGTGATTTTAGGGGCACCGGGGAGCTGTTTTTT.